Listed here are 27 T cell receptor beta chains from one sample, sequenced in a study of blood T cell repertoires in COVID-19. The data were produced by immunoSEQ multiplex PCR, yet TCRdb's version contains in-frame clones alone and is incomplete. The sample records about 15,000 clones, about 90% being singletons. Material: peripheral blood. The source is a human donor in a cohort sampled during active COVID-19.

The chain has TRBV4-2 and TRBJ1-2; the match to TRBD1 covers 7 bases. After removal of 4 bases from V and 4 bases from J, the junction contained 3 bases not matched to a gene. This CDR3 spans 13 amino acids. Germline loops: CDR1 LGHNA, CDR2 YNFKEQ. The CDR3, as DNA: TGTGCCAGCAGCCTCCGGGACAGCTATGGCTACACCTTC. Protein: CASSLRDSYGYTF.

J is TRBJ1-4 and V is TRBV5-4, with 9 bases matching TRBD1. Germline V gives CDR1 SGHNT, CDR2 YYREEE (reference sequence). The CDR3 spans 17 residues. V gave up 0 bases and J gave up 7 bases; unmatched junction bases: 10. The CDR3 protein is CASSLGGGQGMGEKLFF. CDR3 nucleotides: TGTGCCAGCAGCTTGGGAGGCGGACAGGGGATGGGTGAAAAACTGTTTTTT.

The V gene is TRBV10-3, the J gene TRBJ2-7; TRBD2 is a possible D gene (6 bases). Germline CDR1 ENHRY, CDR2 SYGVKD. The CDR3 is 16 residues long. Trimming pared 5 bases from V and 3 bases from J, leaving 20 bases between. The CDR3 nucleotides read TGTGCCATCAGTTCCCCCGCCGGGGCGGGGAACTACGAGCAGTACTTC. Translation: CAISSPAGAGNYEQYF.

This clone was found a few times. The chain carries TRBV24-1 and TRBJ1-5, with TRBD1 as a possible D gene (5 bases). The CDR3 length is 13 residues. The V end lost 9 bases, the J end lost 1 base, and 9 bases lay between the germline ends. CDR1 and CDR2 (germline): KGHDR, SFDVKD. The CDR3 DNA follows: TGTGCCACCTCGGAGGGGAGCAATCAGCCCCAGCATTTT. Encoded protein: CATSEGSNQPQHF.

The chain employs TRBV24-1 and TRBJ2-1; D is perhaps TRBD1 (6 bases). The CDR3 has 15 residues. CDR1 and CDR2 from the germline V gene are KGHDR and SFDVKD. V was trimmed by 7 bases and J by 5 bases, leaving 17 bases between them. The CDR3 DNA reads as TGTGCCACCAGCGGAGGACAGCGTCTTCACAATGAGCAGTTCTTC. Protein product: CATSGGQRLHNEQFF.

V gene TRBV7-3 combines with J gene TRBJ2-5; 10 bases are a match to TRBD2. V dropped 4 bases and J dropped 2; count of bases not matched to a gene: 4. Germline-derived CDR1 and CDR2 are SGHTA and FQGTGA. The CDR3 sequence is 15 residues long. The CDR3 loop is CASSSSSGGQETQYF. For the CDR3, the DNA is TGTGCCAGCAGCTCATCTAGCGGGGGTCAAGAGACCCAGTACTTC.

The rearrangement links TRBV6-4 to TRBJ1-2; 8 bases agree with TRBD1. The ends lost 6 bases at V and 3 bases at J; junction bases unmatched: 12. The CDR3 contains 16 residues. The germline V gene has CDR1 MRHNA and CDR2 SNTAGT. DNA for the CDR3: TGTGCCAGCAGCTATATGCCAGGGGGCGCTGACTATGGCTACACCTTC. The encoded protein is CASSYMPGGADYGYTF.

This clone has only one observation. V usage is TRBV6-5 and J usage is TRBJ2-5; the D gene is possibly TRBD2 (6 bases). The V end was cut by 0 bases, the J end by 1 base, with 9 bases between. This CDR3 is built from 15 residues. Germline CDR1 and CDR2: MNHEY and SVGAGI. In DNA, the CDR3 is TGTGCCAGCAGTTACTCGATTAGCGGCCAAGAGACCCAGTACTTC. This encodes CASSYSISGQETQYF.

The chain employs TRBV6-6 and TRBJ2-1, with D possibly TRBD2 on 6 matching bases. Germline V gene sequence: CDR1 MNHNY, CDR2 SVGAGI (reference sequence). The CDR3 contains 15 residues. Trimming shortened V by 6 bases and J by 4 bases, and 16 bases separated the two germline ends. In DNA form, the CDR3 reads TGTGCCAGCAGCCTTGCGACTAGTCGGTACAATGAGCAGTTCTTC. It specifies CASSLATSRYNEQFF.

J is TRBJ2-7 and V is TRBV18, with D perhaps TRBD1 (6 bases). CDR1 KGHSH and CDR2 LQKENI come from the germline V gene. V shed 3 bases and J shed 5 bases, with 14 bases lying between them. This CDR3 spans 14 amino acids. For the CDR3, the DNA is TGTGCCAGCTCACCGACGCAGGGGATCCACGAGCAGTACTTC. Translated: CASSPTQGIHEQYF.

The V and J genes are TRBV7-8 and TRBJ2-3, with 8 nucleotides matching TRBD1. The CDR3 is made up of 12 amino acids. Trimming cost V 5 bases and J 12 bases; bases outside gene matches: 7. CDR1 is SGHVS, CDR2 FQNEAQ, per germline. This CDR3 reads CASSLRDRGQYF. The CDR3, as DNA: TGTGCCAGCAGCCTACGTGACAGGGGACAGTATTTT.

This rearrangement joins TRBV6-5 to TRBJ1-1; 7 nucleotides align to TRBD1. The CDR3 length is 14 residues. Germline-derived CDR1 and CDR2 are MNHEY and SVGAGI. Unmatched junction bases numbered 4, after V lost 2 bases and J lost 4 bases. The CDR3 reads CASSYRGQATEAFF. CDR3 bases: TGTGCCAGCAGTTACAGGGGGCAAGCCACTGAAGCTTTCTTT.

The gene calls are TRBV4-1 and TRBJ1-3, with TRBD1 identical over 8 bases. Germline V CDR1 and CDR2: MGHRA, YSYEKL. This CDR3 has 16 residues. The junction had 8 bases not matched to a gene; V was cut back by 4 bases and J by 3 bases. The CDR3 coding sequence is TGCGCCAGCAGCCGGGGGCAGGGGGCGCGTGGAAACACCATATATTTT. It is translated as CASSRGQGARGNTIYF.

The chain joins TRBV4-1 to TRBJ2-1, with a weak D call TRBD1 (6 bases). CDR1 is MGHRA, CDR2 YSYEKL, per germline. The CDR3 is made up of 14 amino acids. V was shortened by 4 bases and J by 7 bases, with 14 bases between the two germline ends. The CDR3 coding sequence is TGCGCCAGCAGCCTCGGACAGACCCAGAATGAGCAGTTCTTC. Protein product: CASSLGQTQNEQFF.

The chain employs TRBV5-1 and TRBJ2-1; TRBD2 agrees at 7 bases. CDR1 is SGHRS, CDR2 YFSETQ, per germline. The CDR3 totals 15 residues. The junction had 2 bases not matched to a gene; V was cut back by 2 bases and J by 0 bases. The CDR3 sequence: CASSLAGSSYNEQFF. CDR3 DNA sequence: TGCGCCAGCAGCTTAGCGGGGAGCTCCTACAATGAGCAGTTCTTC. Full variable domain (outside the CDR3, taken from reference TRBV5-1 and TRBJ2-1): KAGVTQTPRYLIKTRGQQVTLSCSPISGHRSVSWYQQTPGQGLQFLFEYFSETQRNKGNFPGRFSGRQFSNSRSEMNVSTLELGDSALYLCASSLAGSSYNEQFFGPGTRLTVL.

The chain uses TRBV6-4 and TRBJ2-3, with TRBD1 identical over 10 bases. The CDR3 runs to 15 residues. Germline V gives CDR1 MRHNA, CDR2 SNTAGT. The V and J ends lost 4 bases and 1 base, in that order; junction bases with no gene match: 2. This chain's CDR3 is CASSAGTGGTDTQYF. CDR3 nucleotides: TGTGCCAGCAGTGCCGGGACAGGGGGCACAGATACGCAGTATTTT.

The chain carries TRBV4-3 and TRBJ1-1, with D unclear. The germline V gene has CDR1 LGHNA and CDR2 YSLEER. The V end was cut by 0 bases, the J end by 11 bases, with 13 bases between. The CDR3 loop spans 13 amino acids. The CDR3 nucleotides are TGCGCCAGCAGCCAAGAAGACGGGTTGAAGGCTTTCTTT. This codes for CASSQEDGLKAFF.

This clone was counted between two and nine times. V gene TRBV9 combines with J gene TRBJ1-1, with 10 positions matching TRBD1. Trimming cost V 4 bases and J 1 base; bases outside gene matches: 4. The germline CDR1 and CDR2 sequences are SGDLS and YYNGEE. The CDR3 spans 15 residues. CDR3 bases: TGTGCCAGCAGCAGGGGACAGGGGCGGAACACTGAAGCTTTCTTT. Protein: CASSRGQGRNTEAFF.

About this clone itself: One end of the junction fails to match germline, which may point to a read error. The chain has TRBV29-1 and TRBJ1-1, with D uncertain. The CDR3 is 13 amino acids. Looked up from germline, CDR1 is SQVTM and CDR2 is ANQGSEA. The CDR3 DNA reads as TGCAGCGGTGAACGGGAAGGGAACACTGAAGCTTTCTTT. Protein: CSGEREGNTEAFF.

The chain combines TRBV4-3 with TRBJ2-7; D possibly corresponds to TRBD1 (5 bases). Germline CDR1 reads LGHNA; CDR2 reads YSLEER. The length of the CDR3 is 15 residues. Trimming took 2 bases from V and 0 from J, leaving 11 bases between them. CDR3 sequence: CASSQQPQDSYEQYF. CDR3 DNA: TGCGCCAGCAGCCAACAACCACAGGACTCCTACGAGCAGTACTTC.

This clone was counted once. The genes are TRBV7-8 and TRBJ1-1, with 7 bases lining up with TRBD1. Germline V gene sequence: CDR1 SGHVS, CDR2 FQNEAQ. V shed 5 bases and J 5 bases; nucleotides not matched to a gene: 8. This CDR3 region has 14 residues. The CDR3, as DNA: TGTGCCAGCAGCGCAACCGGGACAGCTACTGAAGCTTTCTTT. Translated: CASSATGTATEAFF.

The chain joins TRBV7-6 to TRBJ1-1; TRBD1 matches 8 bases. Germline CDR1 is SGHVS and CDR2 is FNYEAQ. V shed 5 bases, J shed 1 base, and the junction held 6 bases outside the gene matches. The CDR3 is made up of 15 amino acids. The CDR3 sequence: CASSVGQGTNTEAFF. In DNA, the CDR3 is TGTGCCAGCAGCGTTGGACAGGGAACGAACACTGAAGCTTTCTTT.

The chain combines TRBV7-9 with TRBJ2-2, with no clear D. Trimming removed 7 bases at V and 2 bases at J, with 8 bases between. CDR3 length: 13 amino acids. Germline V gene data show CDR1 as SEHNR and CDR2 as FQNEAQ (reference sequence). CDR3 nucleotides: TGTGCCAGCACCCGACTCAACACCGGGGAGCTGTTTTTT. Translating it yields CASTRLNTGELFF.

This clone has a single count. The chain links TRBV5-1 to TRBJ2-1, with 7 nucleotides matching TRBD2. This CDR3 is 15 amino acids long. Germline-derived CDR1 and CDR2 are SGHRS and YFSETQ. V lost 4 bases, J lost 4 bases, and 8 bases stayed unmatched. CDR3 region: CASSPRDYGYNEQFF. The CDR3, as DNA: TGCGCCAGCAGCCCGAGGGACTACGGGTACAATGAGCAGTTCTTC. Full variable domain (outside the CDR3, taken from reference TRBV5-1 and TRBJ2-1): KAGVTQTPRYLIKTRGQQVTLSCSPISGHRSVSWYQQTPGQGLQFLFEYFSETQRNKGNFPGRFSGRQFSNSRSEMNVSTLELGDSALYLCASSPRDYGYNEQFFGPGTRLTVL.

CDR3: CARGPGGSEAFF. In DNA, the CDR3 is TGTGCGCGAGGCCCCGGAGGCTCTGAAGCTTTCTTT. V gene TRBV19 combines with J gene TRBJ1-1; D uncertain. CDR1 is LNHDA, CDR2 SQIVND, per germline (reference sequence). This CDR3 is 12 amino acids long.

This chain joins TRBV13 and TRBJ2-1, with 9 nucleotides matching TRBD2. Germline CDR1 is PRHDT and CDR2 is FYEKMQ (reference sequence). V lost 6 bases to trimming and J lost 2 bases; unmatched junction nucleotides: 5. The CDR3 sequence is 15 residues long. The CDR3 DNA is TGTGCCAGCAGGCAGACTAGCGGAACCTACAATGAGCAGTTCTTC. It specifies CASRQTSGTYNEQFF.

The V call is TRBV18, the J call TRBJ2-7, with 9 bases identical to TRBD1. This CDR3 contains 13 residues. Trimming cost V 8 bases and J 6 bases; bases outside gene matches: 8. Germline loops: CDR1 KGHSH, CDR2 LQKENI. CDR3 nucleotide sequence: TGTGCCAGCCGACCCGGGACAGGGAGCGAGCAGTACTTC. Amino acid sequence: CASRPGTGSEQYF.